The clone carrying this TCR beta chain was counted a few times. The antigen is unknown. The data were taken from a study of identical twins. The study, taken as a whole, reports: Interpretation of the results relied on cross-sectional statistical analysis and not on following the same donors.

The CDR3 has 13 amino acids. V was shortened by 6 bases and J by 3 bases, with 13 bases between the two germline ends. The V gene's germline CDR1 is DFQATT and CDR2 SNEGSKA (reference sequence). TCRdb redid the calling of the 5' RACE reads with MiXCR, one entry per CDR3 protein. This sample carries about 530,000 distinct CDR3 sequences, about 15% of them seen once, and the ten largest clones take roughly 0.46%. These records were also assigned to another study, of yellow fever vaccine responses in identical twins.

The V gene is TRBV20-1, the J gene TRBJ2-3; D unresolved. The source is a woman in her late teens or twenties in good health. The sequencing input was CD4+ T cells sorted from blood. This chain's CDR3 is CSAPTTVTDTQYF. The CDR3 DNA follows: TGCAGTGCACCGACAACAGTGACAGATACGCAGTATTTT.